Below are 29 T cell receptor beta chains sequenced from a single sample in a study of blood T cells in healthy people across ages. The use of a sample-barcoded 5' primer and a J-beta primer mix characterized a second PCR of about 6 to 11 cycles. TCRdb re-derived calls from the 5' RACE reads in MiXCR, one entry per CDR3 protein. Of over 600,000 distinct CDR3 sequences in the sample, about 43% were seen once. The source material was blood. Receptor source: a man older than 75 in good health.

This clonotype was seen a few times. The chain joins TRBV11-3 to TRBJ2-1, with unresolved D. This CDR3 is built from 12 residues. CDR1 SGHNT and CDR2 YENEEA come from the germline V gene. V dropped 1 base and J dropped 11 bases, with 9 bases sitting between them. CDR3 nucleotides: TGTGCCAGCAGCTTAGGCGACTTTAAGCAGTTCTTC. As protein: CASSLGDFKQFF. Full variable domain (remainder filled in from reference TRBV11-3 and TRBJ2-1): EAGVVQSPRYKIIEKKQPVAFWCNPISGHNTLYWYLQNLGQGPELLIRYENEEAVDDSQLPKDRFSAERLKGVDSTLKIQPAELGDSAVYLCASSLGDFKQFFGPGTRLTVL.

This clonotype has more than one count but fewer than ten. The V call is TRBV20-1, the J call TRBJ2-7; TRBD1 agrees at 7 bases. Trimming cost V 5 bases and J 2 bases; bases outside gene matches: 9. The CDR3 is 14 residues long. Germline CDR1 reads DFQATT; CDR2 reads SNEGSKA (reference sequence). The CDR3 region is CSAPRRQGTYEQYF. Here the CDR3 DNA reads TGCAGTGCTCCCCGGCGACAGGGAACCTACGAGCAGTACTTC.

Comment on this clonotype: A much larger clone differs by one base, so this may be a read error. The CDR3 reads CASRTGQYNEQFF. In DNA, the CDR3 is TGTGCCAGCAGAACGGGACAGTACAATGAGCAGTTCTTC. The rearrangement joins TRBV7-2 to TRBJ2-1; TRBD1 agrees at 7 bases. The CDR3 has 13 residues. The junction had 3 bases not matched to a gene; V was cut back by 6 bases and J by 4 bases. Germline CDR1 is SGHTA and CDR2 is FQGNSA. The variable domain in full, completed from reference TRBV7-2 and TRBJ2-1, reads GAGVSQSPSNKVTEKGKDVELRCDPISGHTALYWYRQSLGQGLEFLIYFQGNSAPDKSGLPSDRFSAERTGGSVSTLTIQRTQQEDSAVYLCASRTGQYNEQFFGPGTRLTVL.

This clonotype was recorded once. The chain has TRBV28 and TRBJ2-1, with 11 bases that match TRBD2. Germline-derived CDR1 and CDR2 are MDHEN and SYDVKM. This CDR3 has 14 amino acids. The V and J ends lost 8 bases and 6 bases, in that order; junction bases with no gene match: 6. In DNA form, the CDR3 reads TGTGCCAGCCTAACTAGCGGGAGACGCAATGAGCAGTTCTTC. Amino acids: CASLTSGRRNEQFF.

This clonotype was counted only a few times. V usage is TRBV4-3 and J usage is TRBJ2-2; 9 nucleotides match TRBD2. There are 19 residues in the CDR3. CDR1 LGHNA and CDR2 YSLEER come from the germline V gene. Trimming at V came to 4 bases and at J to 1 base, leaving 13 bases not matched to a gene. The CDR3 DNA reads TGCGCCAGCAGCCCTGTAACCGCTAAACTAGCGGGGAACACCGGGGAGCTGTTTTTT. Translation: CASSPVTAKLAGNTGELFF.

As DNA, the CDR3 is TGCGCCAGCAGCCAAGCACTAGCGGGGAAACTGAGCTCCTACAATGAGCAGTACTTC. Translating gives CASSQALAGKLSSYNEQYF. The rearrangement links TRBV4-3 to TRBJ2-1; 10 bases line up with TRBD2. The end of the DNA fits TRBJ2-7 better, so the J call may be wrong. This CDR3 comprises 19 residues. CDR1 LGHNA and CDR2 YSLEER come from the germline V gene.

The chain employs TRBV4-2 and TRBJ2-1; D uncertain. The V gene's germline CDR1 is LGHNA and CDR2 YNFKEQ. V gave up 3 bases and J gave up 5 bases, with 14 bases separating them. The CDR3 length is 15 residues. This chain's CDR3 is CASSHLAGRDNEQFF. CDR3 nucleotide sequence: TGTGCCAGCAGCCACCTGGCAGGACGTGACAATGAGCAGTTCTTC.

The V and J genes are TRBV9 and TRBJ1-6, with 7 nucleotides matching TRBD1. The CDR3 is made up of 14 amino acids. V gave up 0 bases and J gave up 7 bases; unmatched junction bases: 1. Germline V gene lookup returns CDR1 SGDLS and CDR2 YYNGEE. The CDR3 loop is CASSVEQGNSPLHF. CDR3 bases: TGTGCCAGCAGCGTAGAACAGGGGAATTCACCCCTCCACTTT.

The chain is built from TRBV7-3 and TRBJ1-1, with D possibly matching TRBD1 (5 bases). The germline CDR1 and CDR2 sequences are SGHTA and FQGTGA. This CDR3 spans 14 amino acids. The ends were cut back, 5 bases at V and 4 bases at J, with 14 bases in the middle. The DNA for the CDR3 is TGTGCCAGCAGCGTAATCGGCGGGGGCACTGAAGCTTTCTTT. This translates into CASSVIGGGTEAFF.

This clonotype was found a few times. In DNA form, the CDR3 reads TGTGCCAGCACGTCGTCGAGCGGGAGGTCCTGGTATGAGCAGTTCTTC. Amino acids: CASTSSSGRSWYEQFF. This chain links TRBV6-2 or TRBV6-3 with TRBJ2-1; 9 positions match TRBD2. Losses at the gene ends were 7 bases for V and 8 bases for J; bases not matched to a gene: 15. Germline CDR1 reads MNHEY; CDR2 reads SVGEGT. CDR3 length equals 16 residues.

The table lists this clonotype with a few counts. CDR3 in amino acids: CASSFIHGGLAEYNEQFF. The CDR3 nucleotides read TGTGCCAGCAGCTTCATCCATGGGGGACTAGCGGAGTACAATGAGCAGTTCTTC. The J gene is TRBJ2-1, the V gene TRBV7-8; 11 bases are shared with TRBD2. Per germline, CDR1 SGHVS and CDR2 FQNEAQ. V shed 3 bases and J 4 bases; nucleotides not matched to a gene: 11. CDR3 size: 18 residues.

This sequence joins TRBV7-2 and TRBJ1-5, with D possibly being TRBD1 (5 bases). CDR3 length: 15 residues. Deletions cut 2 bases from V and 6 bases from J, with 14 bases between. The germline CDR1 and CDR2 sequences are SGHTA and FQGNSA. CDR3 sequence reads: CASSLSGGRGQPQHF. The CDR3 DNA reads as TGTGCCAGCAGCTTAAGTGGAGGTAGGGGTCAGCCCCAGCATTTT.

V gene TRBV12-3 or TRBV12-4 combines with J gene TRBJ2-7, with D hard to call. The CDR3 extends over 13 amino acids. The ends were cut back, 5 bases at V and 3 bases at J, with 11 bases in the middle. Written as DNA, the CDR3 is TGTGCCAGCAGTGTAACTGACATCTACGAGCAGTACTTC. Protein sequence: CASSVTDIYEQYF.

This clonotype was found a few times. The rearrangement joins TRBV7-2 to TRBJ2-1; no firm D call. Germline CDR1 is SGHTA and CDR2 is FQGNSA. This CDR3 contains 15 residues. Trimming stripped 6 bases from V and 10 bases from J, with 22 bases between. CDR3 amino acids: CASRPILDAQYEQFF. As DNA, the CDR3 is TGTGCCAGCAGACCTATACTGGACGCCCAATACGAGCAGTTCTTC.

In DNA, the CDR3 is TGTGCCAGCAGTTACTCTACCAGATACAATGAGCAGTTCTTC. Translating gives CASSYSTRYNEQFF. The gene calls are TRBV6-2 or TRBV6-3 and TRBJ2-1; D not resolved. V was cut by 0 bases and J by 4 bases, with 7 bases left in between. CDR1 and CDR2 (germline): MNHEY, SVGEGT. This CDR3 is 14 amino acids long.

This clonotype turned up a few times. Relative to the germline gene, one junction end is altered; a read error may explain this. The V and J genes are TRBV4-3 and TRBJ2-5, with 8 bases that match TRBD1. Germline values: CDR1 LGHNA, CDR2 YSLEER. This CDR3 has 14 amino acids. The CDR3 sequence is CASGQAIQGGTQYF. The CDR3 region has the DNA TGCGCCAGCGGCCAAGCCATACAGGGGGGAACCCAGTACTTC.

The chain carries TRBV7-2 and TRBJ2-4; D is possibly TRBD1 (7 bases). With 3 bases removed from V and 8 bases from J, the gap between germline ends came to 11 bases. This CDR3 region has 13 residues. Germline CDR1 SGHTA, CDR2 FQGNSA. In DNA, the CDR3 is TGTGCCAGCAGCTTCAGCAGGGGGGACATTCAGTACTTC. Protein sequence: CASSFSRGDIQYF.

The gene calls are TRBV6-2 or TRBV6-3 and TRBJ2-2; tentatively, D is TRBD2 (5 bases). The CDR3 runs 13 residues. Germline V lookup: CDR1 MNHEY, CDR2 SVGEGT. The V end was cut by 6 bases, the J end by 6 bases, with 11 bases between. The CDR3 loop reads CASRSSGAGELFF. CDR3 DNA: TGTGCCAGCAGAAGCTCCGGGGCCGGGGAGCTGTTTTTT.

The rearrangement links TRBV7-2 to TRBJ2-3; 12 nucleotides match TRBD2. Losses at the gene ends were 4 bases for V and 3 bases for J; bases not matched to a gene: 8. Germline loops: CDR1 SGHTA, CDR2 FQGNSA. The CDR3 totals 17 residues. CDR3 amino acids: CASSSYFTSGRTDTQYF. The CDR3 bases are TGTGCCAGCAGCTCCTACTTTACTAGCGGGAGGACAGATACGCAGTATTTT.

This chain uses TRBV20-1 with TRBJ1-1, with no clear D. The CDR3 is 12 amino acids. The germline V gene has CDR1 DFQATT and CDR2 SNEGSKA (reference sequence). With 1 base removed from V and 0 bases from J, the gap between germline ends came to 3 bases. The CDR3 protein is CSARGLNTEAFF. In nucleotides, the CDR3 is TGCAGTGCTAGAGGGTTGAACACTGAAGCTTTCTTT.

The rearrangement uses TRBV7-8 and TRBJ1-2; D is perhaps TRBD1 (6 bases). Trimming removed 5 bases from V and 7 bases from J, with 20 bases in between. This CDR3 has 15 amino acids. Per the germline V gene, CDR1 is SGHVS and CDR2 is FQNEAQ. As DNA, the CDR3 is TGTGCCAGCAGCGGCAGGACCTCAGGGGCCTTTGGCTACACCTTC. It yields the protein CASSGRTSGAFGYTF.

The chain carries TRBV27 and TRBJ2-7; 8 nucleotides line up with TRBD1. The germline CDR1 and CDR2 sequences are MNHEY and SMNVEV (reference sequence). CDR3 size: 15 residues. Losses at the gene ends were 8 bases for V and 4 bases for J; bases not matched to a gene: 13. The CDR3 loop is CASAKPGTGIYEQYF. As DNA, the CDR3 is TGTGCCAGCGCCAAACCCGGGACAGGAATATACGAGCAGTACTTC.

This clonotype was detected a few times. The rearrangement joins TRBV29-1 to TRBJ1-2; perhaps TRBD1 as D (6 bases). With 1 base removed from V and 2 bases from J, the gap between germline ends came to 11 bases. This CDR3 spans 14 amino acids. Per the germline V gene, CDR1 is SQVTM and CDR2 is ANQGSEA. CDR3 sequence: CSVEGQGTNYGYTF. Written as DNA, the CDR3 is TGCAGCGTTGAAGGGCAGGGGACAAACTATGGCTACACCTTC.

This chain uses TRBV21-1 with TRBJ2-5; the D call TRBD1 from the table was never checked on the DNA. TRBV21-1 corresponds to a pseudogene. The CDR3 length is 14 residues. CDR3 loop: CASTKGPFQETQYF. The CDR3 nucleotides are TGTGCCAGCACTAAGGGACCATTTCAAGAGACCCAGTACTTC.

The chain employs TRBV6-2 or TRBV6-3 and TRBJ2-3; D remains ambiguous. Between the trimmed V and J ends, which lost 6 bases and 3 bases, there was a span of 10 bases. CDR3 length: 13 amino acids. Germline values: CDR1 MNHEY, CDR2 SVGEGT. The CDR3 bases are TGTGCCAGCAGCCGCCCGGAAACAGATACGCAGTATTTT. Encoded protein: CASSRPETDTQYF.

There are many counts of this clonotype. The gene calls are TRBV4-3 and TRBJ2-7, with 9 positions matching TRBD1. The CDR3 extends over 15 amino acids. Germline V lookup: CDR1 LGHNA, CDR2 YSLEER. The V gene end was trimmed by 2 bases and the J gene end by 2 bases; junction bases not matched to a gene: 4. CDR3 loop: CASSQQDRGPYEQYF. The CDR3 DNA reads as TGCGCCAGCAGCCAACAGGACAGGGGTCCCTACGAGCAGTACTTC.

This clonotype has a single count. This rearrangement joins TRBV6-2 or TRBV6-3 to TRBJ2-7; the D gene is possibly TRBD2 (5 bases). This CDR3 has 15 residues. Germline assignment: CDR1 MNHEY and CDR2 SVGEGT. V lost 6 bases to trimming and J lost 3 bases, with 18 bases between them. The CDR3 DNA follows: TGTGCCAGCAGGGCGCGGGTATCCAACCTCTACGAGCAGTACTTC. Translating it yields CASRARVSNLYEQYF.

As to this clonotype: Given a much more abundant clone one base away, this may be a read error. The V and J genes are TRBV10-3 and TRBJ2-7, with D possibly being TRBD1 (6 bases). The germline gives CDR1 ENHRY, CDR2 SYGVKD. The CDR3 sequence is 14 residues long. CDR3 loop: CSISDFDRTYEQYF. The CDR3 DNA follows: TGTTCCATCAGTGATTTTGACAGGACCTACGAGCAGTACTTC.

In this sample, this clonotype turned up a few times. V gene TRBV3-1 combines with J gene TRBJ2-7; D may be TRBD1 or TRBD2 (5 bases each). The CDR3 contains 14 residues. Trimming took off 4 bases at V and 0 bases at J, with 10 bases between the two ends. The V gene's germline CDR1 is LGHDT and CDR2 YNNKEL (reference sequence). CDR3 sequence: CASSLGVGSYEQYF. The CDR3 DNA is TGTGCCAGCAGCCTGGGGGTCGGCTCCTACGAGCAGTACTTC.